The table lists the clone carrying this T cell receptor (beta chain) with many counts. Preparation of the TCRbeta library involved a method that used unique molecular identifiers. One entry per CDR3 protein results from TCRdb running MiXCR on the PCR reads. Of 170,000 or so distinct CDR3 sequences listed, about 6.4% are singletons. V was shortened by 0 bases and J by 8 bases, with 10 bases between the two germline ends. The germline V gene encodes CDR1 DFQATT and CDR2 SNEGSKA (reference sequence). The CDR3 is 12 amino acids. The data stem from a study of T-cell reconstitution after alpha-beta-depleted transplantation in children.

The source material was PBMCs from the stem cell graft donor, sampled from the stem cell graft. The J gene is TRBJ1-1, the V gene TRBV20-1, with unresolved D. This receptor was identified in a human donor who donated a stem cell graft to a child with Wiskott-Aldrich syndrome. Written as DNA, the CDR3 is TGCAGTGCTAGAGAAGGGTTTACCGAAGCTTTCTTT. Residues: CSAREGFTEAFF.